This TCR beta chain was recorded in a study of cytomegalovirus exposure and HLA in healthy donors. Study results and limitations: Relative to the approximately 700-donor mean, N-insertions were reportedly fewer in an Asian-associated ancestry cluster in a later analysis. HLA alleles were associated with 18,000 or so TCR beta sequences in a later analysis at 0.05 false discovery rate. TCR beta sequences reportedly predicted most subjects' HLA-A and HLA-B alleles accurately. For most TCR beta V segments, an earlier analysis put the productive rate at about 87% or about 30% of the time.

CDR1 and CDR2 (germline): LNHNV, YYDKDF (reference sequence). J was trimmed by 5 bases and V by 3 bases; bases with no gene match: 11. The CDR3 length is 16 residues. As to this clone: Its specificity is not known.

With 60 Vbeta and 13 Jbeta primers, the PCR was carried out. Here immunoSEQ multiplex PCR was the method, and the copy in TCRdb shows in-frame clones only, minus some. The table includes roughly 190,000 clones, more than 75% detected once. The sequenced sample consisted of PBMCs. The sequence derives from a woman between 18 and 29 years old in good health and CMV-seronegative. J is TRBJ2-5 and V is TRBV15; TRBD1 aligns across 8 bases. This chain's CDR3 is CATSSPTATGVETQYF. The CDR3 nucleotides read TGTGCCACCAGCAGCCCCACCGCGACAGGGGTGGAGACCCAGTACTTC.